The sequence of this TCR beta chain was determined in a study of T-cell memory formation after mild COVID-19. Whole-study findings and limits: Cross-reactive memory seemingly joined, as some responding clones were found in pre-infection memory. Day 15 to 85 contracting clones showed balanced CD4/CD8; later expanders leaned CD4+.

Remarks on this clonotype: Its target is not known.

V lost 1 base and J lost 1, with 8 bases in between. Germline CDR1 and CDR2: SGHKS and YYEKEE (reference sequence). The CDR3 totals 15 residues. TCRdb processed the 5' RACE reads anew with MiXCR; each CDR3 protein has one entry. The table has around 200,000 distinct CDR3 sequences, 27% seen once. V usage is TRBV5-5 and J usage is TRBJ2-2; D possibly uses TRBD1 or TRBD2 (6 bases each). Sequencing was performed on PBMCs or a T cell subset sorted from them (not recorded which). The sequence was collected from an adult woman who had mild COVID-19 (a few samples of this study predate the infection). Cell type and time point are not known. CDR3 sequence reads: CASSLKGGNTGELFF. For the CDR3, the DNA is TGTGCCAGCAGCTTGAAGGGGGGGAACACCGGGGAGCTGTTTTTT.